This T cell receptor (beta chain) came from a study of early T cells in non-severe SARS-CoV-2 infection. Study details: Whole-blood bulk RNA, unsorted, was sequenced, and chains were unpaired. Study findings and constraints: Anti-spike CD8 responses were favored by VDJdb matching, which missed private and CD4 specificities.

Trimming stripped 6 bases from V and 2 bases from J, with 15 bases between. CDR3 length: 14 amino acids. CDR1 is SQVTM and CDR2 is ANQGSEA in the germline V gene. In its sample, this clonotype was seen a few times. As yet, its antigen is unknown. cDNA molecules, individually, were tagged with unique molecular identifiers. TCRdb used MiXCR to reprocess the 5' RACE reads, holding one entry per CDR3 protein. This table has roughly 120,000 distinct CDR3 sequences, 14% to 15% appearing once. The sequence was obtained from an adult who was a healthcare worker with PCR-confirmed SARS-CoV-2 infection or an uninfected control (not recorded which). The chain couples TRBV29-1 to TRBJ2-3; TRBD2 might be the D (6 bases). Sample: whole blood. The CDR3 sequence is CSVSGLLNTDTQYF. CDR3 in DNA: TGCAGCGTCTCGGGACTTTTAAACACAGATACGCAGTATTTT.